A single sample gave rise to the 32 T cell receptor beta chains below, sequenced in a study of T cells in women clearing cervical HPV infection. Data came from immunoSEQ multiplex PCR; TCRdb stores just in-frame clones and leaves some out. The sample's table shows more than 20,000 clones. The specimen was blood buffy coat. The receptors were gathered from a woman aged 18 to 69 with a cervical HPV16 infection that either progressed to CIN3+ or cleared (not recorded which).

Concerning this clone itself: The read ends 3 residues shy of where the CDR3 ends; the end is completed using the germline J gene. V gene TRBV6-2 or TRBV6-3 combines with J gene TRBJ2-3, with a tentative D call TRBD2 (6 bases). Germline assignment: CDR1 MNHEY and CDR2 SVGEGT. With 4 bases removed from V and 5 bases from J, the gap between germline ends came to 19 bases. This CDR3 comprises 16 residues. The sequenced CDR3 bases are TGTGCCAGCAGTTCTACCGGGGGATATCGGGGAGATACG. Amino acids: CASSSTGGYRGDT. In full, the CDR3 is CASSSTGGYRGDTQYF.

To note about this clone: With the read ending 3 residues before the CDR3 end, the germline J gene is used to fill in that end. The chain is built from TRBV19 and TRBJ1-5, with TRBD1 matching over 8 bases. V was pared by 5 bases and J by 0 bases, with 6 bases of the junction left unmatched. The CDR3 spans 16 residues. CDR1 is LNHDA, CDR2 SQIVND, per germline (reference sequence). The CDR3 is CASSYGTGYSNQPQHF. CDR3 DNA, as far as it was read: TGTGCCAGTAGTTATGGGACAGGATATAGCAATCAGCCC.

For this clone: The CDR3 extends 3 residues past the end of the read, so its final part is completed from the germline J gene. V gene TRBV5-6 combines with J gene TRBJ2-2; TRBD2 agrees at 7 bases. The CDR3 runs 13 residues. Germline V gene data show CDR1 as SGHDT and CDR2 as YYEEEE. The V and J ends lost 4 bases and 6 bases, in that order; junction bases with no gene match: 3. The CDR3 spells CASSVTSAGELFF. CDR3 bases read: TGTGCCAGCAGCGTCACTAGCGCCGGGGAG. Drawing the rest from reference TRBV5-6 and TRBJ2-2, the complete variable domain is DAGVTQSPTHLIKTRGQQVTLRCSPKSGHDTVSWYQQALGQGPQFIFQYYEEEERQRGNFPDRFSGHQFPNYSSELNVNALLLGDSALYLCASSVTSAGELFFGEGSRLTVL.

Comments on this clone: The read ends 3 residues before the CDR3 terminus; that terminus is restored from the germline J gene. The V call is TRBV9, the J call TRBJ2-3, with TRBD2 identical over 7 bases. With 0 bases clipped from V and 2 bases from J, the junction kept 6 bases outside the gene matches. This CDR3 has 16 residues. Germline V gene lookup returns CDR1 SGDLS and CDR2 YYNGEE. This CDR3 reads CASSVALREPTDTQYF. The sequenced part of the CDR3 DNA is TGTGCCAGCAGCGTAGCTCTGCGGGAGCCCACAGATACG.

Concerning this clone: The CDR3 extends 3 residues past the end of the read, so its final part is completed from the germline J gene. J is TRBJ2-4 and V is TRBV19, with D unresolved. CDR1 and CDR2 (germline): LNHDA, SQIVND (reference sequence). The CDR3 runs to 14 residues. CDR3 in amino acids: CASSLNGDNYGQYF. CDR3 DNA (partial): TGTGCCAGTAGTTTGAACGGAGATAACTATGGT.

The CDR3 loop reads CASSSQGGETQYF. The sequenced CDR3 bases are TGTGCCAGCAGCTCGCAGGGCGGGGAGACG. This rearrangement joins TRBV5-4 to TRBJ2-3; D is perhaps TRBD2 (6 bases). Read sequence stops 3 residues before the CDR3 end, and the germline J gene provides the missing end. The CDR3 runs 13 residues. CDR1 and CDR2 (germline): SGHNT, YYREEE (reference sequence).

The CDR3 spells CSVVTGTGDTYNEQFF. The sequenced part of the CDR3 DNA is TGCAGCGTTGTTACCGGGACAGGGGATACCTACAATGAG. This chain connects TRBV29-1 to TRBJ2-1; 10 bases fit TRBD1. The CDR3 end lies 3 residues beyond the end of the read and is filled in from the germline J gene. With V trimmed by 4 bases and J by 2 bases, 8 bases remained unmatched. This CDR3 is built from 16 residues. Germline loops: CDR1 SQVTM, CDR2 ANQGSEA.

On this clone itself: The sequence runs out 3 residues before the end of the CDR3; the remainder is reconstructed from the germline J gene. This chain uses TRBV19 with TRBJ1-2; tentative D call: TRBD1 (5 bases). The CDR3 contains 14 residues. Trimming pared 7 bases from V and 6 bases from J, leaving 18 bases between. Germline loops: CDR1 LNHDA, CDR2 SQIVND (reference sequence). The covered CDR3 bases are TGTGCCAGTAAAGTAGGCCAGGGAAGAGATGGC. Protein: CASKVGQGRDG. The whole CDR3 region reads CASKVGQGRDGYTF.

As regards this clone: The read stops 3 residues short of the end of the CDR3; the missing end is completed from the germline J gene. The chain recombines TRBV5-6 with TRBJ1-2, with TRBD1 matching over 7 bases. CDR1 and CDR2 from the germline V gene are SGHDT and YYEEEE. The CDR3 sequence is 15 residues long. Incomplete CDR3 DNA: TGTGCCAGCAGCTTGGCTAGAGACAGGGCGGGAGGC. Translated: CASSLARDRAGG. The full CDR3 protein is CASSLARDRAGGYTF.

Remarks on this clone: The observed sequence ends 3 residues before the CDR3 terminus, with the missing tail filled in from the germline J gene. The rearrangement uses TRBV12-3 or TRBV12-4 and TRBJ2-3; 14 nucleotides align to TRBD2. There are 16 residues in the CDR3. Trimming cost V 6 bases and J 4 bases; bases outside gene matches: 6. The chain's CDR3 is CASRLMGLAGADTQYF. The part of the CDR3 DNA that was read is TGTGCCAGCAGACTAATGGGACTAGCGGGAGCAGATACG.

As concerns this clone: The DNA ends 3 residues before the CDR3 does, and the rest of the CDR3 is filled in from the germline J gene. The rearrangement links TRBV2 to TRBJ1-5; 8 bases agree with TRBD1. The CDR3 loop spans 14 amino acids. Trimming cost V 4 bases and J 5 bases; bases outside gene matches: 4. CDR1 and CDR2 from the germline V gene are SNHLY and FYNNEI. The CDR3 loop reads CASSGGQGYQPQHF. The sequenced CDR3 bases are TGTGCCAGCAGTGGAGGACAGGGTTATCAGCCC.

Here the CDR3 reads CASSPNGGSAETQYF. The part of the CDR3 DNA that was read is TGTGCCAGCTCACCTAACGGCGGGAGTGCGGAGACG. J is TRBJ2-3 and V is TRBV18; 7 bases align to TRBD2. The read halts 3 residues ahead of the CDR3 end, with the missing end drawn from the germline J gene. This CDR3 has 15 amino acids. Germline V gene data show CDR1 as KGHSH and CDR2 as LQKENI.

Comments on this clone: The read terminates 3 residues before the CDR3 end, so the remaining end is supplied by the germline J gene. In the same sample, other DNA sequences code for this CDR3. This sequence joins TRBV18 and TRBJ1-2; D possibly corresponds to TRBD1 (5 bases). The CDR3 is 16 residues long. Germline V gene lookup returns CDR1 KGHSH and CDR2 LQKENI. The part of the CDR3 DNA that was read is TGTGCCAGCTCACTCCGACAGCAAGCCATAACAGATACC. Protein product: CASSLRQQAITDT. The whole CDR3 region reads CASSLRQQAITDTYTF. Full variable domain (rest looked up from reference TRBV18 and TRBJ1-2): NAGVMQNPRHLVRRRGQEARLRCSPMKGHSHVYWYRQLPEEGLKFMVYLQKENIIDESGMPKERFSAEFPKEGPSILRIQQVVRGDSAAYFCASSLRQQAITDTYTFGSGTRLTVV.

The CDR3 is CASSILGQINEKLFF. Partial CDR3 DNA: TGTGCCAGTAGTATCTTGGGACAGATTAATGAAAAG. This chain uses TRBV19 with TRBJ2-2, with 7 bases aligning to TRBD1. The CDR3 end lies 3 residues beyond the end of the read and is filled in from the germline J gene. The CDR3 totals 15 residues. The germline CDR1 and CDR2 sequences are LNHDA and SQIVND (reference sequence).

Comment on this clone: The read ends 3 residues early relative to the CDR3; the germline J gene fills the gap. The chain employs TRBV7-9 and TRBJ2-5, with D tentatively TRBD1 or TRBD2 (5 bases each). The CDR3 has 14 residues. Germline lookup yields CDR1 SEHNR and CDR2 FQNEAQ (reference sequence). Between the trimmed V and J ends, which lost 5 bases and 4 bases, there was a span of 14 bases. CDR3 DNA (partial): TGTGCCAGCAGCCGAGGGGTTCGCGGAGAGACC. This encodes CASSRGVRGET. The whole CDR3 region reads CASSRGVRGETQYF.

A remark on this clone: The CDR3 end lies 3 residues beyond the end of the read and is filled in from the germline J gene. The V gene is TRBV18, the J gene TRBJ1-3; possibly TRBD1 for D (6 bases). The CDR3 totals 15 residues. Germline V lookup: CDR1 KGHSH, CDR2 LQKENI. The CDR3 reads CASSLGQSSGNAIYF. The DNA read from the CDR3 is TGTGCCAGCTCCCTAGGACAGTCCTCTGGAAACGCT.

Worth noting for this clone: Read sequence stops 3 residues before the CDR3 end, and the germline J gene provides the missing end. The chain joins TRBV7-9 to TRBJ1-1; D may be TRBD1 (5 bases). The CDR3 covers 15 residues. In germline, CDR1 is SEHNR, CDR2 FQNEAQ (reference sequence). The sequenced part of the CDR3 DNA is TGTGCCAGCAGCTTAGATAAGGCTGCGACAGATACG. This encodes CASSLDKAATDT. The full CDR3 protein reads CASSLDKAATDTAFF.

About this clone itself: The read halts 3 residues ahead of the CDR3 end, with the missing end drawn from the germline J gene. The genes are TRBV6-2 or TRBV6-3 and TRBJ2-2; 7 bases line up with TRBD1. This CDR3 region has 14 residues. The germline gives CDR1 MNHEY, CDR2 SVGEGT. This chain's CDR3 is CASSSGQAPEKLFF. Partial CDR3 DNA: TGTGCCAGCAGTTCCGGACAGGCCCCGGAAAAG.

To note about this clone: Read sequence stops 3 residues before the CDR3 end, and the germline J gene provides the missing end. The same CDR3 can be traced to other DNA sequences in this sample. The gene calls are TRBV28 and TRBJ1-3; 10 nucleotides agree with TRBD1. In germline, CDR1 is MDHEN, CDR2 SYDVKM. This CDR3 is 14 amino acids long. With 6 bases clipped from V and 2 bases from J, the junction kept 1 base outside the gene matches. The CDR3 is CASRDRGPGNTIYF. CDR3 DNA (partial): TGTGCCAGCAGAGACAGGGGGCCTGGAAACACC.

The covered CDR3 bases are TGTGCCTGGAGTGTCAGGGCGGTAAATCCCTATGGC. Amino acids: CAWSVRAVNPYG. The entire CDR3 protein reads CAWSVRAVNPYGYTF. This chain uses TRBV30 with TRBJ1-2; tentative D call: TRBD1 (5 bases). The CDR3 end is not reached by the read, which stops 3 residues before it; the germline J gene fills it in. The CDR3 runs to 15 residues. From germline, CDR1 is GTSNPN and CDR2 SVGIG (reference sequence). V was shortened by 0 bases and J by 4 bases, with 15 bases between the two germline ends.

With regard to this clone: The read terminates 3 residues ahead of where the CDR3 ends, so the germline J gene completes it. The chain employs TRBV20-1 and TRBJ2-5; tentative D call: TRBD1 (5 bases). This CDR3 has 14 amino acids. V shed 5 bases and J shed 1 base, with 14 bases lying between them. Germline CDR1 and CDR2: DFQATT and SNEGSKA (reference sequence). Partial CDR3 DNA: TGCAGTGCTTATGCAAGGGGTGCCCAAGAGACC. This encodes CSAYARGAQET. The complete CDR3 reads CSAYARGAQETQYF.

For this clone: The read finishes 3 residues shy of the CDR3 end, and the germline J gene is used to complete it. This rearrangement joins TRBV20-1 to TRBJ2-3; possibly TRBD1 for D (7 bases). Germline CDR1 is DFQATT and CDR2 is SNEGSKA (reference sequence). This CDR3 region has 15 residues. V was cut by 3 bases and J by 1 base, with 14 bases left in between. CDR3 bases read: TGCAGTGCTAGCTCTCAGGGGGAGGGCACAGATACG. Translated, it gives CSASSQGEGTDT. The full CDR3 protein is CSASSQGEGTDTQYF.

As for this clone: The read stops 3 residues short of the end of the CDR3; the missing end is completed from the germline J gene. The rearrangement uses TRBV5-1 and TRBJ2-7; possibly TRBD1 for D (5 bases). CDR3 size: 14 residues. In germline, CDR1 is SGHRS, CDR2 YFSETQ. With 0 bases removed from V and 3 bases from J, the gap between germline ends came to 10 bases. The CDR3 region is CASSLEQASYEQYF. The sequenced CDR3 bases are TGCGCCAGCAGCTTGGAACAGGCTAGCTACGAG.

A word on this clone: The read ends 3 residues before the CDR3 terminus; that terminus is restored from the germline J gene. V is TRBV6-2 or TRBV6-3 and J is TRBJ2-3, with a possible D match to TRBD2 (6 bases). Germline CDR1 MNHEY, CDR2 SVGEGT. CDR3 length equals 12 residues. The DNA read from the CDR3 is TGTGCCAGCAGCTGGGGGGATCAGCCG. Protein: CASSWGDQP. The complete CDR3 reads CASSWGDQPQYF.

Note on this clone: The read ends 3 residues early relative to the CDR3; the germline J gene fills the gap. This chain joins TRBV29-1 and TRBJ2-5, with 7 bases lining up with TRBD2. The CDR3 is 12 amino acids. Germline V gene sequence: CDR1 SQVTM, CDR2 ANQGSEA. The V gene end was trimmed by 6 bases and the J gene end by 2 bases; junction bases not matched to a gene: 3. The CDR3 DNA, read in part, is TGCAGCGTGCGAGCGGGGCAAGAGACC. It specifies CSVRAGQET. In full, the CDR3 is CSVRAGQETQYF.

With respect to this clone: The CDR3 end lies 3 residues beyond the end of the read and is filled in from the germline J gene. This chain joins TRBV7-9 and TRBJ2-3, with D possibly matching TRBD2 (6 bases). V lost 6 bases and J lost 4, with 17 bases in between. The germline gives CDR1 SEHNR, CDR2 FQNEAQ (reference sequence). This CDR3 spans 15 amino acids. The CDR3 sequence: CASSSAWGEADTQYF. Incomplete CDR3 DNA: TGTGCCAGCAGTTCGGCCTGGGGGGAGGCAGATACG.

Remarks on this clone: The junction does not match germline at one end; this may be a read error. Read sequence stops 3 residues before the CDR3 end, and the germline J gene provides the missing end. The same CDR3 can be traced to other DNA sequences in this sample. This chain connects TRBV10-3 to TRBJ1-3; 8 bases line up with TRBD1. This CDR3 contains 13 residues. Germline V CDR1 and CDR2: ENHRY, SYGVKD. The CDR3 protein is CAIRDRAGNTIYF. The sequenced part of the CDR3 DNA is TGTGCCATCAGGGACAGGGCCGGAAACACA.

Comments on this clone: Sequencing ends 3 residues short of the CDR3 end; the germline J gene provides the rest. This chain uses TRBV6-2 or TRBV6-3 with TRBJ2-4, with 7 bases identical to TRBD1. Germline V gene sequence: CDR1 MNHEY, CDR2 SVGEGT. This CDR3 contains 14 residues. CDR3 loop: CASSLQGSGYGQYF. The covered CDR3 bases are TGTGCCAGCAGTCTACAGGGGTCGGGCTATGGT.

A note on this clone: The CDR3 end lies 3 residues beyond the end of the read and is filled in from the germline J gene. The rearrangement links TRBV7-6 to TRBJ1-4; TRBD1 is a possible D gene (5 bases). CDR3 size: 16 residues. Germline CDR1 reads SGHVS; CDR2 reads FNYEAQ. Deletions cut 5 bases from V and 0 bases from J, with 13 bases between. The CDR3 DNA, read in part, is TGTGCCAGCAGCCTCCATACAGGTCCAACTAATGAAAAA. It translates to CASSLHTGPTNEK. The entire CDR3 sequence reads CASSLHTGPTNEKLFF.

Points on this clone: A read error may produce the germline difference seen at one junction end. The read ends 3 residues early relative to the CDR3; the germline J gene fills the gap. The chain combines TRBV4-2 with TRBJ2-2, with D possibly TRBD2 on 5 matching bases. CDR1 is LGHNA, CDR2 YNFKEQ, per germline. The CDR3 covers 14 residues. The CDR3 reads CASSSALATGELFF. The covered CDR3 bases are TGCGCCAGCAGCTCCGCGCTAGCCACCGGGGAG.

In regard to this clone: The read ends 3 residues shy of where the CDR3 ends; the end is completed using the germline J gene. The chain is built from TRBV7-8 and TRBJ2-2; TRBD2 agrees at 9 bases. Losses at the gene ends were 5 bases for V and 5 bases for J; bases not matched to a gene: 9. This CDR3 has 16 amino acids. Germline CDR1 and CDR2: SGHVS and FQNEAQ. The CDR3 is CASSPRAAGGTGELFF. The CDR3 bases that were read are TGTGCCAGCAGCCCCCGGGCGGCGGGAGGGACCGGGGAG. Full variable domain (rest looked up from reference TRBV7-8 and TRBJ2-2): GAGVSQSPRYKVAKRGQDVALRCDPISGHVSLFWYQQALGQGPEFLTYFQNEAQLDKSGLPSDRFFAERPEGSVSTLKIQRTQQEDSAVYLCASSPRAAGGTGELFFGEGSRLTVL.

For this clone: The DNA ends 3 residues before the CDR3 does, and the rest of the CDR3 is filled in from the germline J gene. The chain joins TRBV7-6 to TRBJ1-1; the match to TRBD1 covers 8 bases. CDR1 SGHVS and CDR2 FNYEAQ come from the germline V gene. CDR3 size: 13 residues. Incomplete CDR3 DNA: TGTGCCAGCAGCCTCGGGACAGGACGGGGA. Amino acid sequence: CASSLGTGRG. Given in full, the CDR3 is CASSLGTGRGAFF.